A single sample gave rise to the 23 T cell receptor beta chains below, sequenced in a study of Ad26.COV2.S vaccination and SARS-CoV-2 variants (dated by TCRdb to about 2021). The treatment or condition label, as the study defines it: around 19 received Ad26.COV2.S at low or high dose, single or two shots; 5 received placebo; per-sample allocation not given. For vaccine and placebo recipients, the sequenced repertoires came from samples collected on day 63 after the first injection. Libraries were constructed by the immunoSEQ multiplex PCR assay. TCRdb obtained this table from immuneACCESS and retained in-frame rearrangements with V and J assigned. These tables miss some clones; where compared with another copy, unresolved V genes account for less than half of the shortfall, and the remainder is unexplained. The sample table shows 400,000 to 450,000 clones, and approximately 90% are seen once. The leading ten clones occupy more than 9% of the sample.

Specimen: peripheral blood, collected in a trial of Ad26.COV2.S vaccine versus placebo. The origin of the receptors is a person between 18 and 65 years old who received the Ad26.COV2.S COVID-19 vaccine or a placebo.

The gene calls are TRBV5-6 and TRBJ2-6; TRBD1 matches 10 bases. The CDR3 is made up of 17 amino acids. The V segment lost 4 bases and the J segment 4 bases; nucleotides outside the gene matches: 8. Germline CDR1 reads SGHDT; CDR2 reads YYEEEE. The CDR3 coding sequence is TGTGCCAGCAGCGTTAGACAGGGGGCGCCCGGGGCCAACGTCCTGACTTTC. Residues: CASSVRQGAPGANVLTF.

The chain is built from TRBV28 and TRBJ1-3; D is unclear. The CDR3 runs 12 residues. CDR1 MDHEN and CDR2 SYDVKM come from the germline V gene. The V end lost 7 bases, the J end lost 2 bases, and 6 bases lay between the germline ends. The CDR3 reads CASKDPGNTIYF. The CDR3 region has the DNA TGTGCCAGCAAAGACCCTGGAAACACCATATATTTT. Filled out from reference TRBV28 and TRBJ1-3, the complete variable domain reads DVKVTQSSRYLVKRTGEKVFLECVQDMDHENMFWYRQDPGLGLRLIYFSYDVKMKEKGDIPEGYSVSREKKERFSLILESASTNQTSMYLCASKDPGNTIYFGEGSWLTVV.

The V gene is TRBV5-4, the J gene TRBJ1-1; D ambiguous. This CDR3 has 13 amino acids. Per the germline V gene, CDR1 is SGHNT and CDR2 is YYREEE (reference sequence). The V and J ends lost 9 bases and 5 bases respectively, with 17 bases between them. The CDR3: CAILGVGGTEAFF. In DNA form, the CDR3 reads TGTGCCATCCTTGGGGTCGGTGGGACTGAAGCTTTCTTT.

The chain recombines TRBV4-2 with TRBJ2-2, with D tentatively TRBD2 (6 bases). The V gene lost 1 base and the J gene lost 3 bases, with 9 bases spanning the gap. The CDR3 loop spans 15 amino acids. Germline CDR1 LGHNA, CDR2 YNFKEQ. CDR3 sequence reads: CASSQGREYTGELFF. The CDR3 region has the DNA TGTGCCAGCAGCCAAGGGAGGGAATACACCGGGGAGCTGTTTTTT.

This clone was found once. This chain uses TRBV4-3 with TRBJ1-1, with unresolved D. The V and J ends lost 3 bases and 1 base respectively, with 15 bases between them. CDR1 and CDR2 (germline): LGHNA, YSLEER. The CDR3 totals 16 residues. The CDR3 loop reads CASSHSNLRWNTEAFF. CDR3 coding DNA: TGCGCCAGCAGCCACTCGAATTTAAGATGGAACACTGAAGCTTTCTTT.

This clone was seen once. The chain uses TRBV9 and TRBJ1-2; the D gene is possibly TRBD1 (6 bases). Germline V lookup: CDR1 SGDLS, CDR2 YYNGEE. CDR3 length equals 14 residues. V lost 0 bases to trimming and J lost 4 bases, with 10 bases between them. CDR3 sequence (DNA): TGTGCCAGCAGCGTAGAGGACAGAGGCTATGGCTACACCTTC. Its protein is CASSVEDRGYGYTF.

V usage is TRBV14 and J usage is TRBJ2-5; 8 positions agree with TRBD2. The CDR3 spans 15 residues. J gave up 1 base and V 4 bases, and 5 bases lay outside the gene matches. Germline CDR1 reads SGHDN; CDR2 reads FVKESK. The DNA for the CDR3 is TGTGCCAGCAGCCCACCCGGGACTAGCCAAGAGACCCAGTACTTC. Translated, it gives CASSPPGTSQETQYF.

The chain carries TRBV2 and TRBJ1-1; a weak D match, TRBD1 (5 bases). Germline assignment: CDR1 SNHLY and CDR2 FYNNEI. CDR3 length: 13 amino acids. V was shortened by 9 bases and J by 1 base, with 12 bases between the two germline ends. The CDR3 nucleotides read TGTGCCAGTACCAGGGATGCGAACACTGAAGCTTTCTTT. Its translation: CASTRDANTEAFF. Based on the CDR3 plus reference TRBV2 and TRBJ1-1, the full variable domain is EPEVTQTPSHQVTQMGQEVILRCVPISNHLYFYWYRQILGQKVEFLVSFYNNEISEKSEIFDDQFSVERPDGSNFTLKIRSTKLEDSAMYFCASTRDANTEAFFGQGTRLTVV.

The chain recombines TRBV5-4 with TRBJ2-7, with D possibly being TRBD2 (6 bases). The V end lost 0 bases, the J end lost 4 bases, and 14 bases lay between the germline ends. The CDR3 extends over 15 amino acids. Germline V CDR1 and CDR2: SGHNT, YYREEE (reference sequence). Here the CDR3 reads CASSLGLAEHYEQYF. The CDR3, as DNA: TGTGCCAGCAGCTTGGGCTTAGCGGAACATTACGAGCAGTACTTC.

The chain combines TRBV3-1 (or the pseudogene TRBV3-2) with TRBJ1-5; D is ambiguous. Germline V lookup: CDR1 LGHDT, CDR2 YNNKEL (reference sequence). V lost 0 bases to trimming and J lost 0 bases, with 9 bases between them. The CDR3 is made up of 16 amino acids. CDR3: CASSQDHGISNQPQHF. The CDR3 DNA follows: TGTGCCAGCAGCCAAGATCACGGGATTAGCAATCAGCCCCAGCATTTT.

V and J are TRBV6-5 and TRBJ1-1, with TRBD1 as a possible D gene (5 bases). Germline CDR1 reads MNHEY; CDR2 reads SVGAGI. The CDR3 consists of 15 residues. Trimming took off 5 bases at V and 4 bases at J, with 17 bases between the two ends. The CDR3 loop is CASSNALSGGTEAFF. CDR3 coding DNA: TGTGCCAGCAGTAACGCCCTGTCCGGGGGCACTGAAGCTTTCTTT.

This chain links TRBV27 with TRBJ1-2, with a possible D match to TRBD1 (6 bases). Germline V gene lookup returns CDR1 MNHEY and CDR2 SMNVEV (reference sequence). This CDR3 has 14 residues. Trimming cost V 7 bases and J 6 bases, with 18 bases left between them. This CDR3 reads CASTSRQEQDGYTF. CDR3 coding DNA: TGTGCCAGCACCTCTCGACAGGAACAGGATGGCTACACCTTC.

The chain recombines TRBV9 with TRBJ2-7, with D possibly TRBD2 on 7 matching bases. CDR3 length equals 16 residues. With 0 bases removed from V and 4 bases from J, the gap between germline ends came to 17 bases. Germline V lookup: CDR1 SGDLS, CDR2 YYNGEE. CDR3 DNA: TGTGCCAGCAGCGTAGCTGACGGGGGGCCTAGGTACGAGCAGTACTTC. Translating it yields CASSVADGGPRYEQYF.

This clone occurred once. The chain couples TRBV11-2 to TRBJ2-5, with 8 bases aligning to TRBD1. J was trimmed by 5 bases and V by 0 bases; bases with no gene match: 17. The V gene's germline CDR1 is SGHAT and CDR2 FQNNGV. The CDR3 has 19 residues. The CDR3 bases are TGTGCCAGCAGCTTAGATAGTCCCTATACAGGGGGGCGAGGGGAGACCCAGTACTTC. Amino acids: CASSLDSPYTGGRGETQYF.

The genes are TRBV6-2 or TRBV6-3 and TRBJ2-7; 13 bases match TRBD2. CDR3 size: 14 residues. The germline CDR1 and CDR2 sequences are MNHEY and SVGEGT. V lost 6 bases to trimming and J lost 9 bases; unmatched junction nucleotides: 8. The CDR3 coding sequence is TGTGCCAGCAGCCAGGGACTAGCGGGATCGTGGCAGTACTTC. It specifies CASSQGLAGSWQYF.

The rearrangement joins TRBV25-1 to TRBJ1-1; D unclear. Germline CDR1 MGHDK, CDR2 SYGVNS. This CDR3 spans 13 amino acids. V was clipped by 8 bases and J by 5 bases, with 15 bases between them. CDR3 amino acids: CASSDRFRTEAFF. CDR3 nucleotides: TGTGCCAGCTCCGATAGGTTTAGAACTGAAGCTTTCTTT.

The chain uses TRBV20-1 and TRBJ1-4; D might be TRBD1 (6 bases). Trimming shortened V by 6 bases and J by 6 bases, and 8 bases separated the two germline ends. The germline V gene encodes CDR1 DFQATT and CDR2 SNEGSKA (reference sequence). The CDR3 is 11 amino acids. CDR3 residues: CSAEGDEKLFF. CDR3 sequence (DNA): TGCAGTGCCGAGGGGGATGAAAAACTGTTTTTT.

The rearrangement uses TRBV2 and TRBJ2-1; D remains unclear. CDR1 is SNHLY and CDR2 is FYNNEI in the germline V gene. V lost 5 bases, J lost 9 bases, and 8 bases lay in between. The CDR3 has 11 amino acids. CDR3 in amino acids: CASSNYGEQFF. CDR3 nucleotides: TGTGCCAGCAGTAACTATGGTGAGCAGTTCTTC.

V gene TRBV27 combines with J gene TRBJ1-2, with a possible D match to TRBD1 (6 bases). With 3 bases removed from V and 6 bases from J, the gap between germline ends came to 11 bases. CDR1 is MNHEY, CDR2 SMNVEV, per germline (reference sequence). This CDR3 has 13 residues. Here the CDR3 DNA reads TGTGCCAGCAGTTTGAGGGGGGGGGATGGCTACACCTTC. The encoded protein is CASSLRGGDGYTF.

This rearrangement joins TRBV28 to TRBJ1-3; no definite D call. This CDR3 has 17 amino acids. Looked up from germline, CDR1 is MDHEN and CDR2 is SYDVKM. Trimming removed 6 bases from V and 0 bases from J, with 18 bases in between. CDR3 bases: TGTGCCAGCAGCCCGCCGATACAGCTACACTCTGGAAACACCATATATTTT. This sequence encodes CASSPPIQLHSGNTIYF.

J is TRBJ1-2 and V is TRBV7-2; D is uncertain. V was shortened by 1 base and J by 4 bases, with 7 bases between the two germline ends. This CDR3 has 13 residues. CDR1 is SGHTA and CDR2 is FQGNSA in the germline V gene. CDR3 protein: CASSLEAGYGYTF. CDR3 coding DNA: TGTGCCAGCAGCTTAGAAGCAGGCTATGGCTACACCTTC.

The chain recombines TRBV9 with TRBJ2-7, with D unclear. Trimming removed 4 bases at V and 2 bases at J, with 16 bases between. Per the germline V gene, CDR1 is SGDLS and CDR2 is YYNGEE. The CDR3 has 15 residues. DNA for the CDR3: TGTGCCAGCAGCCCCTCACTTAACCAGCCCTACGAGCAGTACTTC. It yields the protein CASSPSLNQPYEQYF.

The chain links TRBV10-3 to TRBJ1-6; D is unresolved. CDR3 length: 17 residues. The germline gives CDR1 ENHRY, CDR2 SYGVKD. V lost 4 bases, J lost 6 bases, and 19 bases lay in between. The CDR3 DNA reads as TGTGCCATCAGTGGTCCACCTTCCGGACGGATTAATTCACCCCTCCACTTT. This translates into CAISGPPSGRINSPLHF.